The present entry profiles one T cell receptor (beta chain) with its context. The antigen remains unidentified. Together with thyroid ultrasound, orbital computed tomography, serum thyroxine and TRAb, clinical symptoms were used for diagnoses. V shed 5 bases, J shed 7 bases, and the junction held 10 bases outside the gene matches. The CDR3 runs 15 residues. Per germline, CDR1 SGHVS and CDR2 FQNEAQ. This record belongs to a study of T cells in Graves' hyperthyroidism and ophthalmopathy. Findings of the study overall: Ophthalmopathy was model-predicted a median approximately 6.4 months pre-onset. Blood also showed most of the thyroid clonotypes that were expanded above 0.001. Ophthalmopathy could be told apart from stable hyperthyroidism with a 13 V-J model.

TCR beta CDR3 regions were amplified from RNA transcripts. The HTBI primer set was used in a first-round RT-PCR of the TCR CDR3. One entry per CDR3 protein results from TCRdb running MiXCR on the multiplex PCR reads. The table records almost 600,000 distinct CDR3 sequences, more than 45% of them present only once. Material: peripheral blood or thyroid tissue (not recorded which). The TCR originated in a woman aged 18-30 years with Graves' hyperthyroidism. The V call is TRBV7-8, the J call TRBJ2-1; 8 bases fit TRBD2. CDR3 region: CASSISGTVTNEQFF. The DNA of the CDR3 is TGTGCCAGCAGCATTAGCGGGACCGTGACGAATGAGCAGTTCTTC.